Listed here are 8 T cell receptor beta chains from one sample, sequenced in a study of blood T cell repertoires in COVID-19. Here immunoSEQ multiplex PCR was the method, and the copy in TCRdb shows in-frame clones only, minus some. The sample has hundreds of thousands of clones; about 86% are singletons. The material sequenced was peripheral blood. All receptors come from a woman in her seventies with COVID-19, enrolled during active disease.

This chain links TRBV5-6 with TRBJ1-6, with TRBD1 matching over 8 bases. The CDR3 spans 15 residues. Looked up from germline, CDR1 is SGHDT and CDR2 is YYEEEE. Trimming removed 4 bases from V and 5 bases from J; junction bases left unmatched: 5. CDR3 bases: TGTGCCAGCAGCGTGACAGGGGAAAATAATTCACCCCTCCACTTT. Translation: CASSVTGENNSPLHF.

The V gene is TRBV5-1, the J gene TRBJ2-7; D gene uncertain. Germline assignment: CDR1 SGHRS and CDR2 YFSETQ. The CDR3 length is 15 residues. V was clipped by 0 bases and J by 0 bases, with 10 bases between them. CDR3 DNA sequence: TGCGCCAGCAGCTTGGAAGATCCGGTCTCCTACGAGCAGTACTTC. Residues: CASSLEDPVSYEQYF.

The rearrangement joins TRBV11-2 to TRBJ2-1; D remains ambiguous. Deletions cut 1 base from V and 10 bases from J, with 14 bases between. There are 14 residues in the CDR3. Germline V gene sequence: CDR1 SGHAT, CDR2 FQNNGV. The chain's CDR3 is CASSLVMRAVEQFF. In nucleotides, the CDR3 is TGTGCCAGCAGCTTAGTCATGCGCGCGGTAGAGCAGTTCTTC.

This clone was counted a few times. J is TRBJ2-5 and V is TRBV2, with 12 nucleotides matching TRBD2. The CDR3 consists of 17 residues. J lost 4 bases, V lost 1 base, and 7 bases had no gene match. CDR1 is SNHLY, CDR2 FYNNEI, per germline. Here the CDR3 DNA reads TGTGCCAGCAGTGAAGTTGGACTAGCGGGGAGCTCAGAGACCCAGTACTTC. This codes for CASSEVGLAGSSETQYF.

This chain uses TRBV27 with TRBJ2-1; 9 positions match TRBD2. The CDR3 extends over 15 amino acids. Germline CDR1 MNHEY, CDR2 SMNVEV (reference sequence). J lost 2 bases, V lost 3 bases, and 2 bases had no gene match. The CDR3 region has the DNA TGTGCCAGCAGTTTCAGCGGGGGGACCTACAATGAGCAGTTCTTC. This gives the protein CASSFSGGTYNEQFF.

This sequence joins TRBV4-1 and TRBJ1-1; a weak D match, TRBD1 (6 bases). V gave up 0 bases and J gave up 5 bases, with 13 bases separating them. CDR3 length: 15 residues. Germline CDR1 reads MGHRA; CDR2 reads YSYEKL. CDR3 bases: TGCGCCAGCAGCCAAGATCCGGCAAGGGGGACTGAAGCTTTCTTT. As protein: CASSQDPARGTEAFF.

The rearrangement links TRBV2 to TRBJ2-2, with 7 bases aligning to TRBD2. Per germline, CDR1 SNHLY and CDR2 FYNNEI. V trimming: 4 bases; J trimming: 4 bases; junction bases outside the gene matches: 6. CDR3 length: 15 amino acids. In DNA, the CDR3 is TGTGCCAGCAGTGTACAGCGGGGTATCACCGGGGAGCTGTTTTTT. Its translation: CASSVQRGITGELFF.

The V call is TRBV7-2, the J call TRBJ1-2, with D perhaps matching TRBD1 (6 bases). Germline CDR1 is SGHTA and CDR2 is FQGNSA. CDR3 length equals 14 residues. Trimming cost V 5 bases and J 4 bases, with 14 bases left between them. CDR3 residues: CASSTGHLFYGYTF. In DNA, the CDR3 is TGTGCCAGCAGCACGGGACACCTCTTCTATGGCTACACCTTC.